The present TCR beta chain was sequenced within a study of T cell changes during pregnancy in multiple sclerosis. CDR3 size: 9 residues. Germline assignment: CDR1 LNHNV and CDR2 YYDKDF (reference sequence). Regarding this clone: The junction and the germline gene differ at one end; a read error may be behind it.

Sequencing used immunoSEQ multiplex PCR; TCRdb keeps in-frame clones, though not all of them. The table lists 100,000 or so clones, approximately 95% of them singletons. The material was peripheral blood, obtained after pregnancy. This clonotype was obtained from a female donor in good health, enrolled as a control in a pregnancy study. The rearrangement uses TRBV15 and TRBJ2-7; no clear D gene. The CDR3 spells CATRSASNF. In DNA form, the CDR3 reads TGTGCCACCAGGAGCGCCTCCAACTTC.